One TCR beta chain is described in this entry. Its antigen remains unidentified. Germline V CDR1 and CDR2: SGHTA, FQGNSA. Trimming took 3 bases from V and 3 from J, leaving 12 bases between them. The CDR3 loop spans 14 amino acids. There were TCR beta CDR3 regions amplified from RNA transcripts. Using the HTBI primer set, a first-round RT-PCR was run on the TCR CDR3. TCRdb redid the calling of the multiplex PCR reads with MiXCR, one entry per CDR3 protein. The profile shows approximately 500,000 distinct CDR3 sequences, 35% to 55% of them singletons. The sample is drawn from a study of T cells in Graves' hyperthyroidism and ophthalmopathy. The study, taken as a whole, reports: Among thyroid clonotypes expanded above 0.001, most also appeared in blood.

The receptor was isolated from a woman younger than 30 with Graves' hyperthyroidism. The J gene is TRBJ2-7, the V gene TRBV7-2; no clear D. The sequenced sample consisted of peripheral blood or thyroid tissue (not recorded which). CDR3 sequence: CASSLGWGDYEQYF. The CDR3 coding sequence is TGTGCCAGCAGCTTGGGATGGGGTGACTACGAGCAGTACTTC.